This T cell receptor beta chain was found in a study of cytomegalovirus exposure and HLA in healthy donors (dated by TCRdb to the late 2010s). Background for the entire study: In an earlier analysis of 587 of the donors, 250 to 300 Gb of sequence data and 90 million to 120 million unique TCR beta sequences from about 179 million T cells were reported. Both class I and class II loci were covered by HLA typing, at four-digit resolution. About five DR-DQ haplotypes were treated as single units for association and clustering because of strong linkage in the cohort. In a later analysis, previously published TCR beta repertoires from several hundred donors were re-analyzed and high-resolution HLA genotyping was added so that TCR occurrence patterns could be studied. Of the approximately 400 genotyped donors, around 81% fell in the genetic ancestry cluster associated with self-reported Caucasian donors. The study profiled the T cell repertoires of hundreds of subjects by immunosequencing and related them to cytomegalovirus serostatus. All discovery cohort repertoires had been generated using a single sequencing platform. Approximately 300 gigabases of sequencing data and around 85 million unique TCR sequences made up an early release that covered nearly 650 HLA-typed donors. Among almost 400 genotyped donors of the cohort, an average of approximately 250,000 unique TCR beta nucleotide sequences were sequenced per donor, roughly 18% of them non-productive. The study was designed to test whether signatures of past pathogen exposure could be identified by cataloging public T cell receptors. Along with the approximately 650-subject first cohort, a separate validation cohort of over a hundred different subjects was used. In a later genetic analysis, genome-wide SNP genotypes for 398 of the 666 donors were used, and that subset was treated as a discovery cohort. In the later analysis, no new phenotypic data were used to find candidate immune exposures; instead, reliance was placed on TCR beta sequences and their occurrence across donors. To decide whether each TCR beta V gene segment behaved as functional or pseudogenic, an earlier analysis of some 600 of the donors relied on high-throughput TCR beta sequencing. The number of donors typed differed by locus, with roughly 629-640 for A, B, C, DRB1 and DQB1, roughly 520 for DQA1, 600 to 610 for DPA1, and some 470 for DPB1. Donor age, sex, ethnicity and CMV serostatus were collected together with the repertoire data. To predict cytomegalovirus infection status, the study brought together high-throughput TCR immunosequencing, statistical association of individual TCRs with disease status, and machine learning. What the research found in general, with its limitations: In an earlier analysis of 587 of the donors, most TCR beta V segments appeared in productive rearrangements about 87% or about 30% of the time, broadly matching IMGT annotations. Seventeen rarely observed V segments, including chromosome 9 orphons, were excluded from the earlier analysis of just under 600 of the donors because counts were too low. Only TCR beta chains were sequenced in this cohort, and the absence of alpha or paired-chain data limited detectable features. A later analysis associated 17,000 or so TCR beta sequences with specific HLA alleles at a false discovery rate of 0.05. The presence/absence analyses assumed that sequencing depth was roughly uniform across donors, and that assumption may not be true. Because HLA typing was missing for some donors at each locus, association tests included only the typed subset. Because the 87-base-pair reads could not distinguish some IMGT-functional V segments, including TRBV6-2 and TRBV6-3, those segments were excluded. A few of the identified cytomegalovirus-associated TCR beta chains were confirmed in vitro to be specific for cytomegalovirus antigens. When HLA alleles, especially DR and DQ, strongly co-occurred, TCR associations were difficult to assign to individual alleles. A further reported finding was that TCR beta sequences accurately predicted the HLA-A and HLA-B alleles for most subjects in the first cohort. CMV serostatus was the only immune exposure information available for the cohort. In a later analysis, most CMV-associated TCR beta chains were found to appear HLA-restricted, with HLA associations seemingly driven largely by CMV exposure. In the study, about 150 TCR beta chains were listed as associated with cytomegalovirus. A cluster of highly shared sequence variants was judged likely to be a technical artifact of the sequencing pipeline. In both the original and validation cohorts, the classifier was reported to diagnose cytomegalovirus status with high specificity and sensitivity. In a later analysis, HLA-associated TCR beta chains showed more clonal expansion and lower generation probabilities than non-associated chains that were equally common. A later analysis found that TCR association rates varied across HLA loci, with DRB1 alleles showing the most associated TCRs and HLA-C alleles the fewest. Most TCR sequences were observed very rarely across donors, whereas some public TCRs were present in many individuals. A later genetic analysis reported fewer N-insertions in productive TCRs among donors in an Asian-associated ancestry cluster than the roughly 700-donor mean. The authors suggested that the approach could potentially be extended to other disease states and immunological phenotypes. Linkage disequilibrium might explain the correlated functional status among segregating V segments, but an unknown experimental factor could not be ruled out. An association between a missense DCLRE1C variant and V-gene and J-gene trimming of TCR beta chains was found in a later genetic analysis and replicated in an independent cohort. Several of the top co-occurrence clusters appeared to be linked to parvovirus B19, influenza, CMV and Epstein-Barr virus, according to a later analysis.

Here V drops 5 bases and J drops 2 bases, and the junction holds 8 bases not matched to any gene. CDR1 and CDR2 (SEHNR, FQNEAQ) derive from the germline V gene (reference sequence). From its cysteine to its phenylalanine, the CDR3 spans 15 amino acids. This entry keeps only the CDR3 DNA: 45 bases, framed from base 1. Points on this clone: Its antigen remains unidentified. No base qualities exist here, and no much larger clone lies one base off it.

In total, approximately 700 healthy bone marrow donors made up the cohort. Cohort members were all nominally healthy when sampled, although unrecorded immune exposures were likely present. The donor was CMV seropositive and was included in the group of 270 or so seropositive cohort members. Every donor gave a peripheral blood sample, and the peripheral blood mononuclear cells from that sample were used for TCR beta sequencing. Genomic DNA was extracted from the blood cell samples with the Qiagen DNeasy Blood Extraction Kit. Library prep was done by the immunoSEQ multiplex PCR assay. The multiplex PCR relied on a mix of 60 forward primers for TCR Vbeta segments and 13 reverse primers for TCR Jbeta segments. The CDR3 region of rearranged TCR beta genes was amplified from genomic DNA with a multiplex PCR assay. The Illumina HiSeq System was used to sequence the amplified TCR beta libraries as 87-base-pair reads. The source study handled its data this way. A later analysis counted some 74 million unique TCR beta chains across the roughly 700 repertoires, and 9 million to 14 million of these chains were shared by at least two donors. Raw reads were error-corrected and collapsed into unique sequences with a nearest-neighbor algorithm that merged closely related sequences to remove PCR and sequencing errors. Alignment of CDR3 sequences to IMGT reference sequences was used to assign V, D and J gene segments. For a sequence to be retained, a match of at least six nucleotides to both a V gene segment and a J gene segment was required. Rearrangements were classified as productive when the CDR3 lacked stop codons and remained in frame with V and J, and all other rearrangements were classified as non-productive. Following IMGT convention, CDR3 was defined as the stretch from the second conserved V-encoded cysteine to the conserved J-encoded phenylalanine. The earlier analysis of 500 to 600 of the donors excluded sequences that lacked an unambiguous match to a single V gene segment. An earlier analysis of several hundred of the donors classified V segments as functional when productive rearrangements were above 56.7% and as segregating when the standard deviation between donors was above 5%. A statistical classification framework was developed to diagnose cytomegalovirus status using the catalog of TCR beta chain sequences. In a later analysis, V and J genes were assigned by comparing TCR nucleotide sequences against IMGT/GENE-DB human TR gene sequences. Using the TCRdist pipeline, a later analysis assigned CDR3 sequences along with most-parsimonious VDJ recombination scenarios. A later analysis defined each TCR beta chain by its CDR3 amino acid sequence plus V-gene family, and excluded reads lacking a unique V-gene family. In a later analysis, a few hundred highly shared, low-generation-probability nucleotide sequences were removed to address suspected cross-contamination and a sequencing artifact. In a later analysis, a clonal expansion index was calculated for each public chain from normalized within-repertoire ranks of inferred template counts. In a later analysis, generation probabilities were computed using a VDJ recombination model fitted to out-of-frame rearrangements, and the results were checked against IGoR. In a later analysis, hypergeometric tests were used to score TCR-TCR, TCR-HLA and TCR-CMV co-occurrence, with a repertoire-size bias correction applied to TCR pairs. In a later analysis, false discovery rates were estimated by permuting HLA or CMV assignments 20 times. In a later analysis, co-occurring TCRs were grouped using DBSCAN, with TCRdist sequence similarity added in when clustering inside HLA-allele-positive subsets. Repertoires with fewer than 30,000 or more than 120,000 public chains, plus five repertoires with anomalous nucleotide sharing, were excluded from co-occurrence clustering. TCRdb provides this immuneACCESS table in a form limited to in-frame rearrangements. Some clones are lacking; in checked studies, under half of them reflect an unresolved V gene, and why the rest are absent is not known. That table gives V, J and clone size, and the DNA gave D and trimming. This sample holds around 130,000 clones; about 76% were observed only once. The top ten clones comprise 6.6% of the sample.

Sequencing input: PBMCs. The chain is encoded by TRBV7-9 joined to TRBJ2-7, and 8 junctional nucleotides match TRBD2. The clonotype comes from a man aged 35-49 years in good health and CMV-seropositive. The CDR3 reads CASSPLADGTYEQYF. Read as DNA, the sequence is TGTGCCAGCAGCCCACTAGCGGACGGAACCTACGAGCAGTACTTC.